This T cell receptor (beta chain) was found in a study of blood T cell repertoires in COVID-19. In the study overall: Collection of acute and convalescent COVID-19 samples took place in the United States, Italy and Spain. Nucleic acid was either cDNA or gDNA, and it came from T cells, B-cell-depleted T cells, or PBMCs.

As processed by the authors: Researchers report that nucleated cell counts were estimated from reference gene primer amplification. Only in-frame clones appear in the TCRdb table, and some are missing; sequencing was by immunoSEQ multiplex PCR. V and J calls and clone size follow that table, whereas D and trimming were derived from the DNA. The sample includes 150,000 to 200,000 clones, around 82% of them seen just once. Points on this clone: One end of the junction does not line up with germline, which may come from a read error.

CDR3 length equals 11 residues. Germline lookup yields CDR1 SNHLY and CDR2 FYNNEI. The clonotype was recovered from a man in his 60s with active or convalescent COVID-19. V usage is TRBV2 and J usage is TRBJ2-3; 8 nucleotides align to TRBD2. The sample taken for sequencing was peripheral blood. The CDR3 is CASRDSGTRKF. For the CDR3, the DNA is TGTGCCAGCAGGGACTCCGGGACTAGAAAATTT.